These 28 T cell receptor beta chains were sequenced from one sample in a study of T cells in Graves' hyperthyroidism and ophthalmopathy. From RNA transcripts, TCR beta CDR3 regions were amplified. A first-round RT-PCR of the TCR CDR3 used the HTBI primer set. TCRdb fed the multiplex PCR reads into MiXCR, producing one record per CDR3 protein. The sample includes hundreds of thousands of distinct CDR3 sequences, approximately 24% of them seen just once. Input material: blood. Every receptor here comes from a woman aged 30 to 39 with Graves' ophthalmopathy.

This clonotype was counted only a few times. The chain carries TRBV6-1 and TRBJ1-1; no firm D call. V was cut by 6 bases and J by 0 bases, with 11 bases left in between. The CDR3 sequence is 14 residues long. Germline lookup yields CDR1 MNHNS and CDR2 SASEGT. The chain's CDR3 is CASRPFGMNTEAFF. CDR3 in DNA: TGTGCCAGCAGACCCTTTGGGATGAACACTGAAGCTTTCTTT.

This clonotype was recorded many times. The chain combines TRBV5-1 with TRBJ2-7, with D perhaps matching TRBD2 (5 bases). This CDR3 comprises 14 residues. With 0 bases removed from V and 4 bases from J, the gap between germline ends came to 11 bases. Per the germline V gene, CDR1 is SGHRS and CDR2 is YFSETQ. The CDR3, as DNA: TGCGCCAGCAGCTTGGGGGAGCTGAGATACGAGCAGTACTTC. It is translated as CASSLGELRYEQYF. Combining the CDR3 with reference TRBV5-1 and TRBJ2-7 gives the whole variable domain KAGVTQTPRYLIKTRGQQVTLSCSPISGHRSVSWYQQTPGQGLQFLFEYFSETQRNKGNFPGRFSGRQFSNSRSEMNVSTLELGDSALYLCASSLGELRYEQYFGPGTRLTVT.

A single count supports this clonotype. V is TRBV12-3 or TRBV12-4 and J is TRBJ1-2, with 8 bases identical to TRBD1. There are 14 residues in the CDR3. V dropped 6 bases and J dropped 3; count of bases not matched to a gene: 6. This CDR3 is CASSYRGKYYGYTF. The DNA for the CDR3 is TGTGCCAGCAGCTACAGGGGGAAGTACTATGGCTACACCTTC.

This clonotype has a count of ten or more. The gene calls are TRBV6-2 or TRBV6-3 and TRBJ2-7; a weak D match, TRBD1 (7 bases). This CDR3 region has 15 residues. Trimming left V 7 bases short and J 5 bases short, with 21 bases between. CDR1 is MNHEY, CDR2 SVGEGT, per germline. CDR3 sequence: CASTSYRDREDEQYF. CDR3 sequence (DNA): TGTGCCAGCACCTCCTACCGAGACAGGGAGGACGAGCAGTACTTC.

This clonotype was observed at least ten times. Relative to the germline gene, one junction end is altered; a read error may explain this. V usage is TRBV5-1 and J usage is TRBJ1-2, with 10 bases lining up with TRBD1. This CDR3 comprises 14 residues. Germline V gene data show CDR1 as SGHRS and CDR2 as YFSETQ. The CDR3 spells CASSLGTGDYGYTF. The CDR3 nucleotides read TGTGCCAGCAGTTTAGGGACAGGGGACTATGGCTACACCTTC.

This clonotype was recorded many times. This sequence joins TRBV18 and TRBJ1-2; no firm D call. Germline assignment: CDR1 KGHSH and CDR2 LQKENI. This CDR3 is built from 15 residues. Deletions cut 1 base from V and 4 bases from J, with 13 bases between. DNA of the CDR3: TGTGCCAGCTCACCACGCAATAATCCCTCCTATGGCTACACCTTC. Protein: CASSPRNNPSYGYTF.

This clonotype was seen ten or more times. V gene TRBV6-2 or TRBV6-3 combines with J gene TRBJ1-5, with 10 bases fitting TRBD1. There are 17 residues in the CDR3. The J segment lost 0 bases and the V segment lost 8 bases, leaving 10 bases of the junction unmatched. The germline gives CDR1 MNHEY, CDR2 SVGEGT. CDR3 loop: CASRRDRGFSSNQPQHF. DNA of the CDR3: TGTGCCAGCCGCCGGGACAGGGGTTTTAGTAGCAATCAGCCCCAGCATTTT.

This chain joins TRBV15 and TRBJ1-3, with D hard to call. V shed 3 bases and J shed 2 bases, with 14 bases lying between them. CDR1 and CDR2 (germline): LNHNV, YYDKDF (reference sequence). CDR3 length equals 16 residues. This CDR3 is CATSRRAGSTGNTIYF. The DNA for the CDR3 is TGTGCCACCAGCAGGCGTGCGGGCAGCACTGGAAACACCATATATTTT.

The rearrangement uses TRBV30 and TRBJ2-7; 8 bases line up with TRBD1. The CDR3 length is 13 residues. In germline, CDR1 is GTSNPN, CDR2 SVGIG (reference sequence). Trimming removed 6 bases from V and 4 bases from J; junction bases left unmatched: 8. The CDR3 nucleotides are TGTGCCTGTCAGGGGGCCACCTTTTACGAGCAGTACTTC. It encodes CACQGATFYEQYF.

This clonotype has a handful of counts. The rearrangement links TRBV10-3 to TRBJ1-2, with TRBD1 identical over 9 bases. Germline CDR1 ENHRY, CDR2 SYGVKD. Trimming cost V 7 bases and J 6 bases; bases outside gene matches: 9. CDR3 length: 14 amino acids. The CDR3 here is CAIMQQGAGDGYTF. In nucleotides, the CDR3 is TGTGCCATCATGCAACAGGGGGCGGGGGATGGCTACACCTTC.

CDR3 residues: CASSLVGTGGEETQYF. The CDR3 DNA reads TGTGCCAGCAGTTTAGTGGGGACAGGGGGGGAAGAGACCCAGTACTTC. J is TRBJ2-5 and V is TRBV12-3 or TRBV12-4; TRBD1 matches 11 bases. Trimming removed 1 base from V and 3 bases from J; junction bases left unmatched: 4. This CDR3 has 16 amino acids.

The table lists this clonotype with a few counts. The chain employs TRBV6-1 and TRBJ1-2; D might be TRBD1 (6 bases). The V end lost 6 bases, the J end lost 0 bases, and 11 bases lay between the germline ends. The CDR3 is 14 residues long. The germline V gene has CDR1 MNHNS and CDR2 SASEGT. The CDR3 DNA follows: TGTGCCAGCAGGAGCCAGGGGCCTAACTATGGCTACACCTTC. Its translation is CASRSQGPNYGYTF.

Concerning this clonotype itself: Possible read error: a much larger clone is one base away. This chain connects TRBV19 to TRBJ2-7, with D possibly matching TRBD2 (6 bases). The CDR3 sequence is 14 residues long. Per germline, CDR1 LNHDA and CDR2 SQIVND (reference sequence). The DNA of the CDR3 is TGTGCCAGTAGTAAACGGGACTCCTCCCACGAGCAGTACTTC. This translates into CASSKRDSSHEQYF.

The chain employs TRBV12-5 and TRBJ2-7, with D perhaps TRBD2 (6 bases). Trimming pared 0 bases from V and 3 bases from J, leaving 18 bases between. Looked up from germline, CDR1 is LGHNT and CDR2 is FRNRAP. The CDR3 consists of 17 residues. As DNA, the CDR3 is TGTGCTAGTGGTTTGGTACTGAGACTAGGGGACGACTACGAGCAGTACTTC. It codes for CASGLVLRLGDDYEQYF.

In this sample, this clonotype turned up many times. This rearrangement joins TRBV20-1 to TRBJ2-7, with 10 nucleotides matching TRBD1. The germline gives CDR1 DFQATT, CDR2 SNEGSKA (reference sequence). CDR3 length: 14 residues. The V segment lost 5 bases and the J segment 3 bases; nucleotides outside the gene matches: 7. CDR3 sequence (DNA): TGCAGTGCTGAGAGGGACAGGGGCCTCTACGAGCAGTACTTC. This translates into CSAERDRGLYEQYF.

This clonotype was recorded many times. J is TRBJ2-7 and V is TRBV28, with D possibly being TRBD2 (6 bases). The CDR3 is 17 residues long. V was cut by 2 bases and J by 4 bases, with 21 bases left in between. The germline gives CDR1 MDHEN, CDR2 SYDVKM. DNA of the CDR3: TGTGCCAGCAGTTTACCCGTGGACGGGGAGGAATGGTACGAGCAGTACTTC. Encoded protein: CASSLPVDGEEWYEQYF.

This clonotype was counted a few times. The chain combines TRBV2 with TRBJ2-2; TRBD2 agrees at 9 bases. J was trimmed by 3 bases and V by 9 bases; bases with no gene match: 5. The CDR3 totals 14 residues. Germline V lookup: CDR1 SNHLY, CDR2 FYNNEI. The CDR3 is CASLAGAYTGELFF. The CDR3 nucleotides read TGTGCCAGTTTAGCGGGAGCTTACACCGGGGAGCTGTTTTTT.

The gene calls are TRBV10-3 and TRBJ2-7; no definite D call. The V gene lost 4 bases and the J gene lost 5 bases, with 9 bases spanning the gap. This CDR3 region has 12 residues. Germline-derived CDR1 and CDR2 are ENHRY and SYGVKD. For the CDR3, the DNA is TGTGCCATCAGTGGACGAAGTGACGAGCAGTACTTC. Translating gives CAISGRSDEQYF.

The gene calls are TRBV2 and TRBJ1-2; 9 bases align to TRBD1. The junction had 3 bases not matched to a gene; V was cut back by 8 bases and J by 8 bases. CDR3 length: 11 residues. Germline V gives CDR1 SNHLY, CDR2 FYNNEI. CDR3 amino acids: CASRTGEGYTF. The CDR3 DNA reads as TGTGCCAGCCGGACAGGGGAAGGCTACACCTTC.

This clonotype appeared a single time. A read error is possible here, since a much larger clone lies one base away. The DNA for the CDR3 is TGTGCCAGCAGCTCGGGTCCCCGCTCCTACGAGCAGTACTTC. Translation: CASSSGPRSYEQYF. The chain links TRBV7-8 to TRBJ2-7, with no clear D. The CDR3 consists of 14 residues. The germline V and J ends were trimmed by 4 bases and 0 bases, with 10 bases remaining between them. Germline CDR1 is SGHVS and CDR2 is FQNEAQ. Full variable domain (outside the CDR3, taken from reference TRBV7-8 and TRBJ2-7): GAGVSQSPRYKVAKRGQDVALRCDPISGHVSLFWYQQALGQGPEFLTYFQNEAQLDKSGLPSDRFFAERPEGSVSTLKIQRTQQEDSAVYLCASSSGPRSYEQYFGPGTRLTVT.

The V and J genes are TRBV20-1 and TRBJ2-4; 9 nucleotides agree with TRBD2. The V segment lost 5 bases and the J segment 9 bases; nucleotides outside the gene matches: 11. CDR3 length equals 14 residues. Germline V gene sequence: CDR1 DFQATT, CDR2 SNEGSKA (reference sequence). CDR3 sequence (DNA): TGCAGTGCTCCAACCGGGACTAGCCATTCCATTCAGTACTTC. The encoded protein is CSAPTGTSHSIQYF.

This chain links TRBV10-2 with TRBJ2-5, with TRBD1 identical over 7 bases. Germline values: CDR1 WSHSY, CDR2 SAAADI. The CDR3 consists of 14 residues. With V trimmed by 6 bases and J by 5 bases, 9 bases remained unmatched. This CDR3 reads CASRVTGAGETQYF. Here the CDR3 DNA reads TGCGCCAGCAGGGTAACAGGGGCCGGGGAGACCCAGTACTTC.

This clonotype has a count of ten or more. The chain employs TRBV29-1 and TRBJ2-5; 8 bases line up with TRBD1. After removal of 7 bases from V and 5 bases from J, the junction contained 12 bases not matched to a gene. This CDR3 is 14 amino acids long. Per the germline V gene, CDR1 is SQVTM and CDR2 is ANQGSEA. CDR3 nucleotides: TGCAGCGCTGTGACAGGGGCGTCCCTGGAGACCCAGTACTTC. Translating it yields CSAVTGASLETQYF.

This clonotype showed up just a few times. This rearrangement joins TRBV6-1 to TRBJ2-7; a weak D match, TRBD1 (6 bases). Trimming left V 6 bases short and J 7 bases short, with 13 bases between. Per the germline V gene, CDR1 is MNHNS and CDR2 is SASEGT. CDR3 length: 12 amino acids. CDR3 nucleotides: TGTGCCAGCAGCCTCCAGGGGCAAGAGCAGTACTTC. Its protein is CASSLQGQEQYF.

The CDR3: CASSLTGTNEQYF. CDR3 DNA: TGTGCCAGCAGTCTGACCGGGACAAACGAGCAGTACTTC. This rearrangement joins TRBV12-3 or TRBV12-4 to TRBJ2-7, with TRBD1 as a possible D gene (6 bases). This CDR3 comprises 13 residues. Trimming took off 5 bases at V and 5 bases at J, with 13 bases between the two ends.

The chain couples TRBV30 to TRBJ1-5, with no clear D. Trimming left V 2 bases short and J 1 base short, with 9 bases between. This CDR3 region has 14 residues. The germline CDR1 and CDR2 sequences are GTSNPN and SVGIG (reference sequence). DNA for the CDR3: TGTGCCTGGAGTACGGGTAAGAGCAATCAGCCCCAGCATTTT. Translated, it gives CAWSTGKSNQPQHF. Full variable domain (missing parts from reference TRBV30 and TRBJ1-5): SQTIHQWPATLVQPVGSPLSLECTVEGTSNPNLYWYRQAAGRGLQLLFYSVGIGQISSEVPQNLSASRPQDRQFILSSKKLLLSDSGFYLCAWSTGKSNQPQHFGDGTRLSIL.

This clonotype showed up just a few times. The rearrangement links TRBV4-2 to TRBJ2-5; D unclear. Trimming took 0 bases from V and 7 from J, leaving 9 bases between them. This CDR3 contains 13 residues. From germline, CDR1 is LGHNA and CDR2 YNFKEQ. CDR3 sequence: CASSQDRFGTQYF. CDR3 nucleotides: TGTGCCAGCAGCCAAGACAGGTTCGGGACCCAGTACTTC.

Regarding this clonotype: A read error may explain this, as a much larger clone is one base away. The V and J genes are TRBV6-5 and TRBJ2-5, with D perhaps TRBD2 (5 bases). CDR1 and CDR2 (germline): MNHEY, SVGAGI. The CDR3 loop spans 16 amino acids. CDR3 bases: TGTGCCAGCAGTTACCCCCGAGGGCAGTTGGCGGAGACCAAGTACTTC. It codes for CASSYPRGQLAETKYF.